The T cell receptor (beta chain) under discussion was sequenced for a study of metastatic and nonmetastatic thyroid tumors. Thyroid surgery was performed in patients who had received no treatment beforehand. With 6 bases removed from V and 0 bases from J, the gap between germline ends came to 8 bases. CDR3 size: 13 residues. The germline V gene encodes CDR1 MNHNS and CDR2 SASEGT. By frequency in the sample, this clone is medium-sized. Its antigen is still unknown. Overall study findings and caveats: Across blood and tumor, TCR beta diversity in malignant thyroid tumors was reportedly significantly higher than in benign nodules.

TCRdb re-clonotyped the PCR reads through MiXCR. The sample shows roughly 18,000 clones, 30% to 35% of them seen only once. The V call is TRBV6-1, the J call TRBJ1-2; D gene ambiguous. Sequencing used adjacent normal tissue. This TCR derives from a female donor with papillary thyroid cancer or a benign thyroid nodule (not recorded which). Some clones in this sample may be carry-over from other donors' samples. The CDR3 here is CASRQESNYGYTF. The DNA of the CDR3 is TGTGCCAGCAGGCAAGAGTCTAACTATGGCTACACCTTC.